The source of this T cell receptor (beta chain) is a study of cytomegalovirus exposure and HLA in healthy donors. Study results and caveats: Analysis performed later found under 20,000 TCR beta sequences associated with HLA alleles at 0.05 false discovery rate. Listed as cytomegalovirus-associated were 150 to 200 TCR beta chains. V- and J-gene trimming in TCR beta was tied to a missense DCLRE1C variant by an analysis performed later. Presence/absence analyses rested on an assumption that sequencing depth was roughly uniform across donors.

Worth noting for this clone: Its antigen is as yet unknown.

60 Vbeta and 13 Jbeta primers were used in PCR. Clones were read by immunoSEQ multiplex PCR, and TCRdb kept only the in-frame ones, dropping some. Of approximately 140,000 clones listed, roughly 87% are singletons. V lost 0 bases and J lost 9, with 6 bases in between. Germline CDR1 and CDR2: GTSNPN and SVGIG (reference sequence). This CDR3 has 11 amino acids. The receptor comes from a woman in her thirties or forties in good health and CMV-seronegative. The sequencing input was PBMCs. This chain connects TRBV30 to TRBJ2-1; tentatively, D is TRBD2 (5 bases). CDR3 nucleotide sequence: TGTGCCTGGAGTGTACGGGGTGAGCAGTTCTTC. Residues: CAWSVRGEQFF.